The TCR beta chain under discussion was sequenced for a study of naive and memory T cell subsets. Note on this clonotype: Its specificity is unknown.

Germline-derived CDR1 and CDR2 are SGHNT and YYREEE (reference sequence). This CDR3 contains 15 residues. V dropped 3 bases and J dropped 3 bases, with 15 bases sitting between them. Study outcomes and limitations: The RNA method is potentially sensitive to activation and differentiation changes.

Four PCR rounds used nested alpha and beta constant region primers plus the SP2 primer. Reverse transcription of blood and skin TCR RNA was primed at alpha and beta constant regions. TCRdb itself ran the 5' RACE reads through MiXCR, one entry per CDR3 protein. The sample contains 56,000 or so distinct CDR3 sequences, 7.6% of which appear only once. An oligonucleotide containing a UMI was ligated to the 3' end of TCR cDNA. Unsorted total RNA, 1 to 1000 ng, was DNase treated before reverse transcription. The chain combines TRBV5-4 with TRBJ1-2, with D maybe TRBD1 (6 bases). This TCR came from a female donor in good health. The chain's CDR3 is CASSSTKGQHYGYTF. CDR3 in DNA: TGTGCCAGCAGCTCGACAAAAGGACAGCACTATGGCTACACCTTC.